The source of this T cell receptor beta chain is a study of immune aging and cytomegalovirus after organ transplant (dated by TCRdb to 2020 to 2022). Concerning the study at large: Three-drug immunosuppression with prednisone, tacrolimus, and mycophenolate was given to all transplant recipients. Broad study findings and their caveats: TEMRA cells made up a larger share of large clones, and the seven largest clones (1904 cells) gained aged and TEMRA cells while losing TCM cells. Because CD57 was not measured in the sequencing data, a conservative gene-based aging definition was used instead. Post-transplant increases in aged-phenotype cells were observed regardless of clone size, following viremia and occurring earlier in large clones (days 200-264) than in small clones.

In the paper's terms, the time point label means: five sample-tagged time points from pre-transplant (day -1) to day 368 post-transplant, pooled. After thawing, PBMC were stimulated with a CMV IE-1 overlapping peptide library for over 9 hours, with no transport inhibitors added. After thawing, cells rested overnight before stimulation in R10 medium with CD28/CD49d costimulation. The IE-1 peptide library consisted of 15-amino-acid peptides overlapping by 11 amino acids. Each time point was barcoded with BD Single-Cell Multiplexing Kit Sample Tags, pooled, and stained with oligo-conjugated anti-CD45RA plus sorting antibodies. A BD FACSAria III was used to sort CMV-responsive CD8+CD137+ and CD4+CD154+ T cells at 4-way purity. Blood samples were drawn into EDTA vacutainers and processed by Ficoll gradient within 1-24 hours. Libraries were made using single-cell sequencing. These reads were obtained on an Illumina NovaSeq 6000. For cell capture and library preparation, the team used the BD Rhapsody Targeted mRNA and AbSeq Reagent Kit in a microwell format. Libraries covered TCR, sample tags, AbSeq, and targeted mRNA from the Human T-Cell Expression Panel plus custom TOX and TOX2 primers. Sequencing of the libraries was done on an Illumina NovaSeq. The paper's data handling went like this. The analysis covered approximately 11,000 cells in total, of which over 7,000 were CD8 T cells and some 4,000 were CD8 T cells with an identifiable TCR CDR3. On the Seven Bridges Genomics platform, raw data were run through the BD Rhapsody Targeted Analysis Pipeline with V(D)J processing. SeqGeq 1.6.0 was used for quality control, Sample Tag demultiplexing with Lex-BDSMK, clone identification with VDJ Explorer, and Seurat clustering. Clones comprising <1% of CD8 T cells were considered non-expanded; clones comprising >2.5% of the sample were considered clonal expansions. In-frame beta chains were kept once TCRdb had trimmed the public reads at Q25 with fastp and called clones with MiXCR. Rows with a matching CDR3 protein are joined into one entry that keeps the most common DNA and genes. These V and J calls derive from TCRdb rather than the authors' analysis. This sample is represented by about 21,000 distinct CDR3 sequences; more than 35% of them were singletons. Less than 30% of the sample rests with the top ten.

V is pared back by 3 bases and J by 6 bases, with 11 bases lying between the germline termini. CDR1 WSHSY and CDR2 SAAADI are derived from the germline V gene. From the cysteine up to the phenylalanine, the CDR3 has a length of 14 residues. Only CDR3 DNA is held: 42 bases, read in frame from base 1. Points on this clonotype: Its antigen remains undetermined. No quality values exist for individual bases; no much larger clone is one base distant.

The chain joins TRBV10-2 to TRBJ2-2; perhaps TRBD2 is the D gene, with 6 bases matching. The sequenced sample was CMV peptide-activated CD4+ and CD8+ T cells sorted from blood, obtained at five time points, pooled. What this sample's cell subset or site label stands for: sorted CD8+CD137+ and CD4+CD154+ T cells after roughly 12 h CMV IE-1 peptide stimulation. The receptor comes from a female donor who had a heart transplant and CMV viremia. The nucleotide sequence is given as TGCGCCAGCAGTGAATTGGCGGGGTCCGGGGAGCTGTTTTTT. It translates as CASSELAGSGELFF.